A single sample is the source of the 31 T cell receptor beta chains below, sequenced in a study of blood T cell repertoires in COVID-19. Some clones are missing from TCRdb's copy, which holds only in-frame ones; the method was immunoSEQ multiplex PCR. Of approximately 190,000 clones in the sample, almost 85% are singletons; the top ten hold less than 6.5%. What was sequenced was peripheral blood. The receptors shown here come from a woman in her 70s with active or convalescent COVID-19.

The CDR3 DNA reads TGTGCCAGCAGCTTTCCCCCCTCTAGGACAGGCCGGGAGACCCAGTACTTC. This encodes CASSFPPSRTGRETQYF. The V gene is TRBV5-5, the J gene TRBJ2-5; 7 bases agree with TRBD1. Germline assignment: CDR1 SGHKS and CDR2 YYEKEE (reference sequence). CDR3 size: 17 residues. Trimming cost V 2 bases and J 5 bases; bases outside gene matches: 15.

This rearrangement joins TRBV9 to TRBJ2-7; 7 bases line up with TRBD2. The V and J ends lost 0 bases and 4 bases, in that order; junction bases with no gene match: 7. CDR3 length: 15 residues. Germline V CDR1 and CDR2: SGDLS, YYNGEE. The CDR3 nucleotides read TGTGCCAGCAGCGTAGCTGCGGGAGCTTATTACGAGCAGTACTTC. It translates to CASSVAAGAYYEQYF.

This clone is a singleton in its sample. V and J are TRBV5-4 and TRBJ2-3; 7 bases map to TRBD2. CDR3 size: 14 residues. V gave up 3 bases and J gave up 7 bases; unmatched junction bases: 8. Germline V gives CDR1 SGHNT, CDR2 YYREEE (reference sequence). The CDR3 region is CASSSPASGYTQYF. The DNA for the CDR3 is TGTGCCAGCAGCTCCCCGGCTAGCGGATATACGCAGTATTTT.

The chain combines TRBV6-5 with TRBJ2-2, with D possibly TRBD1 on 6 matching bases. Germline CDR1 reads MNHEY; CDR2 reads SVGAGI. The CDR3 totals 15 residues. The V end was cut by 3 bases, the J end by 5 bases, with 13 bases between. For the CDR3, the DNA is TGTGCCAGCAGTTATGTCAGGGGTGGGACCGGGGAGCTGTTTTTT. Its protein is CASSYVRGGTGELFF.

The rearrangement uses TRBV19 and TRBJ1-4, with D hard to call. Between the trimmed V and J ends, which lost 5 bases and 0 bases, there was a span of 7 bases. Germline CDR1 and CDR2: LNHDA and SQIVND (reference sequence). The CDR3 contains 14 residues. DNA of the CDR3: TGTGCCAGTAGTCCCAGTTCAACTAATGAAAAACTGTTTTTT. Protein sequence: CASSPSSTNEKLFF.

This rearrangement joins TRBV10-3 to TRBJ1-4; 8 bases align to TRBD1. Losses at the gene ends were 3 bases for V and 8 bases for J; bases not matched to a gene: 5. CDR1 and CDR2 from the germline V gene are ENHRY and SYGVKD. The CDR3 sequence is 14 residues long. CDR3 sequence: CAISDGTGWEKLFF. The CDR3 bases are TGTGCCATCAGTGATGGGACAGGATGGGAAAAACTGTTTTTT.

As for this clone: This sample also contains other DNA sequences that code for the same CDR3. The chain carries TRBV15 and TRBJ2-5; TRBD1 is a possible D gene (5 bases). CDR3 size: 14 residues. Germline assignment: CDR1 LNHNV and CDR2 YYDKDF (reference sequence). V lost 0 bases and J lost 4, with 9 bases in between. The chain's CDR3 is CATSRDQGRETQYF. CDR3 nucleotides: TGTGCCACCAGCAGAGATCAGGGCCGAGAGACCCAGTACTTC.

The sample holds one count of this clone. The chain joins TRBV10-1 to TRBJ2-5; 11 bases are shared with TRBD2. The CDR3 covers 15 residues. Germline V CDR1 and CDR2: WNHNN, SYGVQD (reference sequence). V lost 7 bases to trimming and J lost 2 bases; unmatched junction nucleotides: 6. In DNA form, the CDR3 reads TGCGCCAGCACGACTAGCGGGACGGGACAAGAGACCCAGTACTTC. Its translation: CASTTSGTGQETQYF.

The chain couples TRBV6-1 to TRBJ2-3; TRBD2 might be the D (6 bases). Germline assignment: CDR1 MNHNS and CDR2 SASEGT. V gave up 2 bases and J gave up 1 base, with 16 bases separating them. There are 17 residues in the CDR3. The CDR3 here is CASSEQAQSGRTDTQYF. CDR3 bases: TGTGCCAGCAGTGAACAGGCCCAAAGCGGGCGCACAGATACGCAGTATTTT.

This clone came up a few times. The V gene is TRBV7-9, the J gene TRBJ2-2; weak D call: TRBD1 (6 bases). The CDR3 runs to 14 residues. Germline values: CDR1 SEHNR, CDR2 FQNEAQ (reference sequence). Trimming stripped 4 bases from V and 7 bases from J, with 13 bases between. The CDR3 protein is CASSYGQFDGELFF. The CDR3 region has the DNA TGTGCCAGCAGCTACGGACAGTTTGACGGGGAGCTGTTTTTT.

The chain recombines TRBV18 with TRBJ1-3; D remains ambiguous. CDR3 length: 14 amino acids. The V gene lost 6 bases and the J gene lost 4 bases, with 13 bases spanning the gap. From germline, CDR1 is KGHSH and CDR2 LQKENI. The CDR3 region has the DNA TGTGCCAGCTCCCCCTCCAACAAAGGAAACACCATATATTTT. Translated, it gives CASSPSNKGNTIYF.

The chain has TRBV19 and TRBJ1-5, with 8 bases identical to TRBD1. The CDR3 is 16 amino acids. V was pared by 1 base and J by 1 base, with 3 bases of the junction left unmatched. Germline V lookup: CDR1 LNHDA, CDR2 SQIVND (reference sequence). CDR3 coding DNA: TGTGCCAGTAGTATAGGACAGGGGAGGAGCAATCAGCCCCAGCATTTT. It translates to CASSIGQGRSNQPQHF.

The V gene is TRBV6-5, the J gene TRBJ2-7, with 7 bases lining up with TRBD2. Losses at the gene ends were 4 bases for V and 4 bases for J; bases not matched to a gene: 1. The CDR3 runs to 12 residues. Germline lookup yields CDR1 MNHEY and CDR2 SVGAGI. CDR3 nucleotide sequence: TGTGCCAGCAGTTGGGGGGGGTACGAGCAGTACTTC. This codes for CASSWGGYEQYF.

This chain's CDR3 is CASSVAGGGYTF. The CDR3 region has the DNA TGTGCCAGCAGCGTAGCGGGAGGGGGCTACACCTTC. The rearrangement joins TRBV9 to TRBJ1-2; no clear D gene. Between the trimmed V and J ends, which lost 0 bases and 8 bases, there was a span of 8 bases. Germline-derived CDR1 and CDR2 are SGDLS and YYNGEE. The CDR3 has 12 residues.

V is TRBV9 and J is TRBJ2-5; 12 bases agree with TRBD2. CDR1 is SGDLS and CDR2 is YYNGEE in the germline V gene. J was trimmed by 4 bases and V by 4 bases; bases with no gene match: 5. This CDR3 has 15 residues. This chain's CDR3 is CASSPRLAGVETQYF. CDR3 nucleotides: TGTGCCAGCAGCCCCCGACTAGCGGGAGTAGAGACCCAGTACTTC.

The CDR3 is CAISESPQATEAFF. CDR3 sequence (DNA): TGTGCCATCAGTGAGTCTCCGCAGGCCACTGAAGCTTTCTTT. The V and J genes are TRBV10-3 and TRBJ1-1; no reliable D call. Trimming pared 0 bases from V and 4 bases from J, leaving 9 bases between. The germline V gene encodes CDR1 ENHRY and CDR2 SYGVKD. The CDR3 covers 14 residues.

Comments on this clone: Other DNA sequences from this sample encode an identical CDR3 as well. V is TRBV7-9 and J is TRBJ2-5, with a tentative D call TRBD1 (5 bases). Germline V gives CDR1 SEHNR, CDR2 FQNEAQ (reference sequence). Deletions cut 2 bases from V and 1 base from J, with 8 bases between. The CDR3 runs 14 residues. For the CDR3, the DNA is TGTGCCAGCAGCTTAACAACAGGCCAAGAGACCCAGTACTTC. Amino acid sequence: CASSLTTGQETQYF.

The chain is built from TRBV28 and TRBJ1-6; perhaps TRBD1 as D (5 bases). CDR3 length: 16 amino acids. In germline, CDR1 is MDHEN, CDR2 SYDVKM. The V and J ends lost 2 bases and 7 bases respectively, with 15 bases between them. The CDR3 DNA follows: TGTGCCAGCAGTTTAGGGGGAGGACCCAGAAATTCACCCCTCCACTTT. This sequence encodes CASSLGGGPRNSPLHF.

V usage is TRBV15 and J usage is TRBJ2-7; TRBD2 might be the D (5 bases). The CDR3 totals 15 residues. The germline gives CDR1 LNHNV, CDR2 YYDKDF (reference sequence). Between the trimmed V and J ends, which lost 0 bases and 3 bases, there was a span of 12 bases. CDR3 coding DNA: TGTGCCACCAGCAGAGAGGTAGTGGGGAGCTACGAGCAGTACTTC. The encoded protein is CATSREVVGSYEQYF.

The chain couples TRBV9 to TRBJ2-1; D is possibly TRBD2 (5 bases). This CDR3 comprises 14 residues. Looked up from germline, CDR1 is SGDLS and CDR2 is YYNGEE. Between the trimmed V and J ends, which lost 0 bases and 4 bases, there was a span of 8 bases. CDR3 sequence reads: CASSVGGGYNEQFF. CDR3 coding DNA: TGTGCCAGCAGCGTAGGAGGCGGGTACAATGAGCAGTTCTTC.

In this sample, this clone turned up a few times. The rearrangement links TRBV4-1 to TRBJ1-2; 7 bases align to TRBD1. The CDR3 totals 15 residues. The germline CDR1 and CDR2 sequences are MGHRA and YSYEKL. After removal of 2 bases from V and 5 bases from J, the junction contained 8 bases not matched to a gene. CDR3 in amino acids: CASSQPPQGEYGYTF. In DNA form, the CDR3 reads TGCGCCAGCAGCCAACCGCCTCAGGGGGAGTATGGCTACACCTTC.

The V call is TRBV4-2, the J call TRBJ2-5; the match to TRBD1 covers 10 bases. The CDR3 is made up of 16 amino acids. Germline V CDR1 and CDR2: LGHNA, YNFKEQ. Trimming removed 1 base from V and 6 bases from J; junction bases left unmatched: 8. The CDR3 nucleotides are TGTGCCAGCAGCCAAGTCACTGGACAGGGGGAACAGACCCAGTACTTC. It yields the protein CASSQVTGQGEQTQYF.

Only a few counts were recorded for this clone. The chain carries TRBV12-5 and TRBJ2-2; D gene unclear. The CDR3 covers 16 residues. Trimming took off 0 bases at V and 1 base at J, with 9 bases between the two ends. Germline values: CDR1 LGHNT, CDR2 FRNRAP. CDR3 region: CASGLVPTVNTGELFF. The CDR3 nucleotides are TGTGCTAGTGGTTTGGTACCCACAGTGAACACCGGGGAGCTGTTTTTT. Full variable domain (rest looked up from reference TRBV12-5 and TRBJ2-2): DARVTQTPRHKVTEMGQEVTMRCQPILGHNTVFWYRQTMMQGLELLAYFRNRAPLDDSGMPKDRFSAEMPDATLATLKIQPSEPRDSAVYFCASGLVPTVNTGELFFGEGSRLTVL.

The CDR3 region has the DNA TGTGCCAGCTCACCAATGGGAGGGGGAACTGAAGCTTTCTTT. Encoded protein: CASSPMGGGTEAFF. The chain combines TRBV18 with TRBJ1-1, with D possibly being TRBD1 (6 bases). V lost 2 bases and J 5 bases, leaving 12 bases between the germline ends. The CDR3 runs 14 residues. The V gene's germline CDR1 is KGHSH and CDR2 LQKENI.

The chain is built from TRBV2 and TRBJ2-1, with 11 bases identical to TRBD2. The CDR3 covers 17 residues. V trimming: 4 bases; J trimming: 7 bases; junction bases outside the gene matches: 12. Germline V gene sequence: CDR1 SNHLY, CDR2 FYNNEI. CDR3 sequence: CASSAPTSGKGKNEQFF. CDR3 nucleotides: TGTGCCAGCAGTGCCCCGACTAGCGGGAAAGGAAAAAATGAGCAGTTCTTC. The full variable domain, rest sourced from reference TRBV2 and TRBJ2-1, is EPEVTQTPSHQVTQMGQEVILRCVPISNHLYFYWYRQILGQKVEFLVSFYNNEISEKSEIFDDQFSVERPDGSNFTLKIRSTKLEDSAMYFCASSAPTSGKGKNEQFFGPGTRLTVL.

The chain is built from TRBV2 and TRBJ2-3; 7 nucleotides match TRBD1. J gave up 5 bases and V 5 bases, and 7 bases lay outside the gene matches. The length of the CDR3 is 14 residues. Germline V gene data show CDR1 as SNHLY and CDR2 as FYNNEI. In DNA form, the CDR3 reads TGTGCCAGCAGTCAGACAGGGATGGGAGATACGCAGTATTTT. This codes for CASSQTGMGDTQYF.

The rearrangement links TRBV12-3 or TRBV12-4 to TRBJ2-1; D uncertain. Trimming took off 6 bases at V and 8 bases at J, with 11 bases between the two ends. The CDR3 is 12 amino acids. The CDR3 region is CASRPHMDEQFF. The CDR3 DNA reads TGTGCCAGCAGGCCACACATGGATGAGCAGTTCTTC.

This clone came up many times. The chain recombines TRBV2 with TRBJ2-7; unclear D gene. V shed 4 bases and J shed 0 bases, with 10 bases lying between them. The CDR3 runs 14 residues. Germline loops: CDR1 SNHLY, CDR2 FYNNEI. The CDR3 nucleotides read TGTGCCAGCAGTGTTGAAAGTAGCTCCTACGAGCAGTACTTC. The encoded protein is CASSVESSSYEQYF.

This clone was counted only a few times. This rearrangement joins TRBV5-1 to TRBJ2-7; D possibly corresponds to TRBD1 (6 bases). V was clipped by 4 bases and J by 0 bases, with 11 bases between them. CDR1 and CDR2 (germline): SGHRS, YFSETQ. This CDR3 has 14 residues. CDR3 sequence: CASSVDRPSYEQYF. The CDR3 DNA is TGCGCCAGCAGCGTCGACAGGCCCTCCTACGAGCAGTACTTC.

The V call is TRBV29-1, the J call TRBJ1-2, with D perhaps TRBD1 (6 bases). There are 12 residues in the CDR3. Germline lookup yields CDR1 SQVTM and CDR2 ANQGSEA. Trimming pared 0 bases from V and 8 bases from J, leaving 10 bases between. The CDR3 loop is CSVEDRRGGYTF. CDR3 DNA sequence: TGCAGCGTTGAAGATCGTAGGGGGGGCTACACCTTC.

The table lists this clone with a count of one. CDR3 nucleotide sequence: TGTGCCAGCAGCGGGCGAAGGGCTAGCGGGGGTGGTGAGCAGTTCTTC. Residues: CASSGRRASGGGEQFF. This rearrangement joins TRBV11-2 to TRBJ2-1, with 10 positions matching TRBD2. The V gene end was trimmed by 5 bases and the J gene end by 9 bases; junction bases not matched to a gene: 13. Germline V gene sequence: CDR1 SGHAT, CDR2 FQNNGV. This CDR3 is 16 amino acids long.